This TCR beta chain was sequenced for a study of blood T cell repertoires in COVID-19. The overall study: The samples span acute and convalescent COVID-19 from the United States, Italy and Spain. PBMCs, B-cell-depleted T cells, or T cells were the source of the cDNA or gDNA that made up the material.

Assay used: immunoSEQ multiplex PCR; TCRdb lists only in-frame clones, some missing. The sample gives about 200,000 clones, roughly nine tenths of which show up once; roughly 2% is in the top ten. This TCR derives from a woman between 45 and 65 years old with acute or convalescent COVID-19. The sample consisted of peripheral blood.

CDR3 amino acids: CASSLANDILNTEAFF. CDR3 nucleotide sequence: TGTGCCAGCAGCTTAGCGAATGACATCCTGAACACTGAAGCTTTCTTT. The chain carries TRBV11-1 and TRBJ1-1; D gene unclear. This CDR3 comprises 16 residues. In germline, CDR1 is SGHAT, CDR2 FQDESV (reference sequence). The V end was cut by 0 bases, the J end by 0 bases, with 11 bases between.